Sequencing of this T cell receptor (beta chain) was carried out in a study of CD8+ T cells in alopecia areata. Across the study: Treated patients were dosed with oral tofacitinib, taking 5 to 10 mg twice daily. The study's findings and limits: Tofacitinib yielded significantly lower scalp clonality and fewer expanded CD8+ clones among the top 100. Normal-skin resident alphabeta T cells also appear among scalp sample sequences.

Regarding treatment: oral pan-JAK inhibitor, 5-10 mg twice daily. Punch biopsies of lesional scalp, plus peripheral blood, were taken from alopecia areata patients. Germline-derived CDR1 and CDR2 are MNHNS and SASEGT. This CDR3 spans 14 amino acids. J was trimmed by 2 bases and V by 3 bases; bases with no gene match: 2. TCR sequencing used cDNA made by reverse transcription of extracted RNA. Produced via immunoSEQ multiplex PCR; TCRdb's table is partial and in-frame only. This table has 110,000 or so clones, roughly 56% appearing once. In regard to this clone: Its specificity is not known.

The rearrangement links TRBV6-1 to TRBJ2-7; 9 positions match TRBD2. The receptor's source is a human donor with alopecia areata. This specimen was CD4+ T cells sorted from blood, taken at week 24, from a patient treated with tofacitinib. In nucleotides, the CDR3 is TGTGCCAGCAGTGACCTAGCGGGGCCCTACGAGCAGTACTTC. It translates to CASSDLAGPYEQYF.